This is a list of T cell receptor beta chains from one sample in a study of OX40 agonist ivuxolimab in advanced cancers. Assay used: immunoSEQ multiplex PCR; TCRdb lists only in-frame clones, some missing. Among tens of thousands of clones listed, roughly three quarters were seen once. The sequenced sample was CD4+ or CD8+ T cells sorted from blood, obtained in a trial of the OX40 agonist ivuxolimab. These receptors were collected from an adult with an advanced solid tumor such as melanoma, head and neck, liver or kidney cancer. CDR3s include the opening cysteine and the closing phenylalanine or tryptophan. A D gene is named only where the DNA matches it firmly. For some rows the clone size is stated as once, few or many, or as a class when expanded; others skip it.

v_call: TRBV15
j_call: TRBJ2-7
clone_size: .
d_call: .
cdr3_aa: CATSRDRDRVYEQYF
cdr3_nt: TGTGCCACCAGCAGAGATCGCGACAGAGTCTACGAGCAGTACTTC

v_call: TRBV30
j_call: TRBJ1-4
clone_size: .
d_call: .
cdr3_aa: CAWSLRRQEKLFF
cdr3_nt: TGTGCCTGGAGTCTGAGACGGCAAGAAAAACTGTTTTTT

v_call: TRBV6-6
j_call: TRBJ2-5
clone_size: .
d_call: .
cdr3_aa: CASSYTQETQYF
cdr3_nt: TGTGCCAGCAGTTACACTCAAGAGACCCAGTACTTC

v_call: TRBV19
j_call: TRBJ1-1
clone_size: few
d_call: TRBD1
cdr3_aa: CASSMYRGGEAFF
cdr3_nt: TGTGCCAGTAGTATGTACAGGGGTGGTGAAGCTTTCTTT

v_call: TRBV5-4
j_call: TRBJ2-5
clone_size: once
d_call: .
cdr3_aa: CASSLAVGKTQYF
cdr3_nt: TGTGCCAGCAGCTTGGCGGTAGGGAAGACCCAGTACTTC

v_call: TRBV19
j_call: TRBJ1-2
clone_size: .
d_call: .
cdr3_aa: CASSRNGPHGYTF
cdr3_nt: TGTGCCAGTAGTAGAAACGGTCCCCATGGCTACACCTTC

v_call: TRBV11-2
j_call: TRBJ2-5
clone_size: .
d_call: .
cdr3_aa: CASSLGLGETQYF
cdr3_nt: TGTGCCAGCAGCTTAGGACTGGGGGAGACCCAGTACTTC

v_call: TRBV28
j_call: TRBJ2-7
clone_size: .
d_call: .
cdr3_aa: CASSTAVVTYEQYF
cdr3_nt: TGTGCCAGCAGCACCGCGGTCGTCACCTACGAGCAGTACTTC

v_call: TRBV28
j_call: TRBJ1-1
clone_size: .
d_call: .
cdr3_aa: CASSLGLGTEAFF
cdr3_nt: TGTGCCAGCAGTTTAGGACTAGGGACTGAAGCTTTCTTT

v_call: TRBV19
j_call: TRBJ1-3
clone_size: .
d_call: TRBD1
cdr3_aa: CASSQTGTGNTIYF
cdr3_nt: TGTGCCAGTAGCCAGACAGGGACTGGAAACACCATATATTTT

v_call: TRBV19
j_call: TRBJ2-2
clone_size: .
d_call: .
cdr3_aa: CASSIYRGGTGELFF
cdr3_nt: TGTGCCAGTAGTATTTACAGGGGGGGCACCGGGGAGCTGTTTTTT

v_call: TRBV7-2
j_call: TRBJ2-7
clone_size: .
d_call: .
cdr3_aa: CASSPPEGARYF
cdr3_nt: TGTGCCAGCAGCCCCCCAGAGGGAGCGCGGTACTTC

v_call: TRBV7-7
j_call: TRBJ2-3
clone_size: .
d_call: TRBD2
cdr3_aa: CASSPFFGGASSTDTQYF
cdr3_nt: TGTGCCAGCAGCCCCTTTTTCGGGGGGGCCTCTAGCACAGATACGCAGTATTTT

v_call: TRBV28
j_call: TRBJ2-7
clone_size: .
d_call: .
cdr3_aa: CASSAYGTLYEQYF
cdr3_nt: TGTGCCAGCAGTGCCTACGGGACACTTTACGAGCAGTACTTC

v_call: TRBV28
j_call: TRBJ2-7
clone_size: .
d_call: TRBD2
cdr3_aa: CASALAGPYEQYF
cdr3_nt: TGTGCCAGCGCTCTAGCGGGGCCCTACGAGCAGTACTTC

v_call: TRBV4-3
j_call: TRBJ1-2
clone_size: .
d_call: TRBD1
cdr3_aa: CASSQALGQGYGYTF
cdr3_nt: TGCGCCAGCAGCCAAGCATTGGGACAGGGGTACGGCTACACCTTC

v_call: TRBV6-5
j_call: TRBJ2-1
clone_size: .
d_call: .
cdr3_aa: CASSSGALYNEQFF
cdr3_nt: TGTGCCAGCAGCTCGGGGGCCCTCTACAATGAGCAGTTCTTC

v_call: TRBV4-2
j_call: TRBJ2-3
clone_size: .
d_call: TRBD2
cdr3_aa: CASSPRAGGPWADTQYF
cdr3_nt: TGTGCCAGCAGCCCTCGGGCGGGAGGGCCCTGGGCAGATACGCAGTATTTT

v_call: TRBV10-2
j_call: TRBJ2-3
clone_size: .
d_call: TRBD2
cdr3_aa: CASSESSGAGGPYSQYF
cdr3_nt: TGCGCCAGCAGTGAGTCGAGTGGAGCGGGGGGACCTTATTCGCAGTATTTT

v_call: TRBV7-3
j_call: TRBJ1-5
clone_size: .
d_call: .
cdr3_aa: CASSPPGGTSNQPQHF
cdr3_nt: TGTGCCAGCAGCCCCCCCGGGGGGACAAGCAATCAGCCCCAGCATTTT

v_call: TRBV5-4
j_call: TRBJ1-2
clone_size: .
d_call: .
cdr3_aa: CASSLDTFNYGYTF
cdr3_nt: TGTGCCAGCAGCTTGGACACCTTTAACTATGGCTACACCTTC

v_call: TRBV25-1
j_call: TRBJ1-1
clone_size: .
d_call: .
cdr3_aa: CASSGLRRTEAFF
cdr3_nt: TGTGCCAGCAGTGGGCTTCGAAGGACTGAAGCTTTCTTT

v_call: TRBV23-1
j_call: TRBJ2-7
clone_size: once
d_call: .
cdr3_aa: CASSWIVGTYEQYF
cdr3_nt: TGCGCCAGCAGTTGGATAGTGGGAACCTACGAGCAGTACTTC

v_call: TRBV19
j_call: TRBJ1-2
clone_size: few
d_call: .
cdr3_aa: CASRYGQHYGYTF
cdr3_nt: TGTGCCAGTAGGTACGGACAGCACTATGGCTACACCTTC

v_call: TRBV7-2
j_call: TRBJ1-2
clone_size: .
d_call: .
cdr3_aa: CASSLAGGSYGYTF
cdr3_nt: TGTGCCAGCAGCTTAGCCGGCGGAAGCTATGGCTACACCTTC

v_call: TRBV5-5
j_call: TRBJ2-5
clone_size: .
d_call: .
cdr3_aa: CASSFPSETQYF
cdr3_nt: TGTGCCAGCAGCTTCCCTTCCGAGACCCAGTACTTC

v_call: TRBV29-1
j_call: TRBJ1-5
clone_size: few
d_call: .
cdr3_aa: CSVSTGPSNQPQHF
cdr3_nt: TGCAGCGTGTCGACAGGACCTAGCAATCAGCCCCAGCATTTT

v_call: TRBV7-3
j_call: TRBJ2-1
clone_size: .
d_call: TRBD1
cdr3_aa: CASSLTVDRVNEQFF
cdr3_nt: TGTGCCAGCAGCTTAACTGTGGACAGGGTGAATGAGCAGTTCTTC

v_call: TRBV2
j_call: TRBJ1-5
clone_size: few
d_call: .
cdr3_aa: CASSALGVGNQPQHF
cdr3_nt: TGTGCCAGCAGTGCGTTGGGAGTGGGGAATCAGCCCCAGCATTTT

v_call: TRBV7-9
j_call: TRBJ1-6
clone_size: .
d_call: .
cdr3_aa: CASANPGRSPLHF
cdr3_nt: TGTGCCAGCGCGAACCCCGGCCGGTCACCCCTCCACTTT

v_call: TRBV19
j_call: TRBJ1-3
clone_size: .
d_call: .
cdr3_aa: CASNPDSGNTIYF
cdr3_nt: TGTGCCAGTAATCCGGACTCTGGAAACACCATATATTTT

v_call: TRBV7-2
j_call: TRBJ2-3
clone_size: once
d_call: TRBD2
cdr3_aa: CASTRRSGGTDTQYF
cdr3_nt: TGTGCCAGCACCCGGAGGAGCGGGGGGACAGATACGCAGTATTTT

v_call: TRBV19
j_call: TRBJ2-4
clone_size: .
d_call: TRBD1
cdr3_aa: CASSISLGQGKNIQYF
cdr3_nt: TGTGCCAGTAGTATATCCTTAGGACAGGGGAAAAACATTCAGTACTTC

v_call: TRBV5-1
j_call: TRBJ2-3
clone_size: few
d_call: .
cdr3_aa: CASSLAAGGWGTDTQYF
cdr3_nt: TGCGCCAGCAGCTTGGCCGCCGGGGGCTGGGGCACAGATACGCAGTATTTT

v_call: TRBV6-6
j_call: TRBJ2-1
clone_size: .
d_call: TRBD1
cdr3_aa: CASNLDRDNEQFF
cdr3_nt: TGTGCCAGCAACCTGGACAGGGACAATGAGCAGTTCTTC

v_call: TRBV19
j_call: TRBJ1-1
clone_size: .
d_call: .
cdr3_aa: CASSSREGAEAFF
cdr3_nt: TGTGCCAGTAGTTCCCGGGAGGGTGCTGAAGCTTTCTTT

v_call: TRBV19
j_call: TRBJ2-2
clone_size: .
d_call: TRBD1
cdr3_aa: CASKGQGAVGELFF
cdr3_nt: TGTGCCAGTAAGGGACAGGGGGCTGTCGGGGAGCTGTTTTTT

v_call: TRBV10-3
j_call: TRBJ1-2
clone_size: .
d_call: .
cdr3_aa: CASSEALGQNYGYTF
cdr3_nt: TGTGCCAGCAGTGAAGCGCTTGGGCAGAACTATGGCTACACCTTC

v_call: TRBV6-6
j_call: TRBJ1-2
clone_size: .
d_call: .
cdr3_aa: CASSYSMGGYGYTF
cdr3_nt: TGTGCCAGCAGTTACTCGATGGGGGGCTATGGCTACACCTTC

v_call: TRBV6-5
j_call: TRBJ2-5
clone_size: .
d_call: TRBD2
cdr3_aa: CASRRGGLHQETQYF
cdr3_nt: TGTGCCAGCAGACGGGGGGGACTGCACCAAGAGACCCAGTACTTC

v_call: TRBV5-1
j_call: TRBJ2-6
clone_size: .
d_call: .
cdr3_aa: CASSGSVSGANVLTF
cdr3_nt: TGCGCCAGCAGCGGCAGTGTCTCTGGGGCCAACGTCCTGACTTTC

v_call: TRBV5-1
j_call: TRBJ1-1
clone_size: .
d_call: .
cdr3_aa: CASSWEAYTEAFF
cdr3_nt: TGCGCCAGCAGCTGGGAGGCCTACACTGAAGCTTTCTTT

v_call: TRBV5-1
j_call: TRBJ2-3
clone_size: .
d_call: .
cdr3_aa: CASSRRDTQYF
cdr3_nt: TGCGCCAGCAGCCGGAGGGATACGCAGTATTTT

v_call: TRBV29-1
j_call: TRBJ1-2
clone_size: few
d_call: TRBD1
cdr3_aa: CSAGSGQNYGYTF
cdr3_nt: TGCAGCGCTGGTTCGGGACAGAACTATGGCTACACCTTC

v_call: TRBV6-5
j_call: TRBJ1-2
clone_size: .
d_call: TRBD1
cdr3_aa: CASSYDRGGGYTF
cdr3_nt: TGTGCCAGCAGTTACGACAGGGGGGGTGGCTACACCTTC

v_call: TRBV18
j_call: TRBJ2-7
clone_size: .
d_call: TRBD1
cdr3_aa: CASAHPGQSYEQYF
cdr3_nt: TGTGCCAGCGCACACCCGGGACAGAGCTACGAGCAGTACTTC

v_call: TRBV9
j_call: TRBJ1-2
clone_size: .
d_call: .
cdr3_aa: CASSSLTGLASGYTF
cdr3_nt: TGTGCCAGCAGCTCGTTAACAGGTCTCGCGTCTGGCTACACCTTC

v_call: TRBV2
j_call: TRBJ2-7
clone_size: .
d_call: TRBD2
cdr3_aa: CASSEALSGNIVF
cdr3_nt: TGTGCCAGCAGTGAAGCGCTGAGCGGGAATATTGTTTTC

v_call: TRBV19
j_call: TRBJ2-6
clone_size: .
d_call: TRBD1
cdr3_aa: CASRRQGYTGANVLTF
cdr3_nt: TGTGCCAGTAGACGACAGGGATATACTGGGGCCAACGTCCTGACTTTC

v_call: TRBV29-1
j_call: TRBJ1-4
clone_size: .
d_call: .
cdr3_aa: CSVALRTDATNEKLFF
cdr3_nt: TGCAGCGTTGCGCTTAGGACCGACGCAACTAATGAAAAACTGTTTTTT

v_call: TRBV6-6
j_call: TRBJ1-3
clone_size: .
d_call: .
cdr3_aa: CASHRHSGDTIYF
cdr3_nt: TGTGCCAGCCACCGGCACTCCGGGGACACCATATATTTT

v_call: TRBV29-1
j_call: TRBJ1-3
clone_size: once
d_call: TRBD1
cdr3_aa: CSVEEVGQGLNTIYF
cdr3_nt: TGCAGCGTTGAAGAAGTGGGACAGGGTTTGAACACCATATATTTT

v_call: TRBV5-4
j_call: TRBJ2-1
clone_size: .
d_call: .
cdr3_aa: CASLIAGSNEQFF
cdr3_nt: TGTGCCAGCCTCATAGCCGGGAGTAATGAGCAGTTCTTC

v_call: TRBV2
j_call: TRBJ2-5
clone_size: .
d_call: .
cdr3_aa: CASGLGRKETQYF
cdr3_nt: TGTGCCAGCGGGCTAGGGCGGAAAGAGACCCAGTACTTC

v_call: TRBV27
j_call: TRBJ2-7
clone_size: few
d_call: TRBD2
cdr3_aa: CASRRLAGEFYEQYF
cdr3_nt: TGTGCCAGCAGACGACTAGCGGGAGAATTCTACGAGCAGTACTTC